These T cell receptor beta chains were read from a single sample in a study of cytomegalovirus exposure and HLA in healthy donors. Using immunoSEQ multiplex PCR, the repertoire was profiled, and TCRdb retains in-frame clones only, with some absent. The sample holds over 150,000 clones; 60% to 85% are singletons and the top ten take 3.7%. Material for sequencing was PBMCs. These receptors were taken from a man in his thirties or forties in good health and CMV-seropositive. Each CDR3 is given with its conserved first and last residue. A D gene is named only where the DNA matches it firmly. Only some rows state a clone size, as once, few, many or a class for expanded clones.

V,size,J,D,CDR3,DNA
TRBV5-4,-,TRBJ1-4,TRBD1,CASSRDSSTNEKLFF,TGTGCCAGCAGCCGGGACAGTTCAACTAATGAAAAACTGTTTTTT
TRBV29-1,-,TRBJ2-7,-,CSVMTGRSYEQYF,TGCAGCGTAATGACAGGCCGCTCCTACGAGCAGTACTTC
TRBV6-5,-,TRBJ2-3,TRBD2,CASSPLAGGGDTQYF,TGTGCCAGCAGTCCCTTGGCGGGGGGGGGAGATACGCAGTATTTT
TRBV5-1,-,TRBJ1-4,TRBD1,CASSSTGTGEEWLFF,TGCGCCAGCAGCTCAACCGGGACAGGAGAAGAATGGCTGTTTTTT
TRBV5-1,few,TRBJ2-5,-,CASSFSGGSGTQYF,TGCGCCAGCAGCTTCTCAGGAGGATCTGGGACCCAGTACTTC
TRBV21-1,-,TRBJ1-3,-,CASSDLTGGSWENTIYF,TGTGCCAGCAGCGATCTGACAGGGGGCAGTTGGGAAAACACCATATATTTT
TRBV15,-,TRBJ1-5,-,CATSRVYGQTDSNQPQHF,TGTGCCACCAGCAGAGTCTACGGACAGACAGATAGCAATCAGCCCCAGCATTTT
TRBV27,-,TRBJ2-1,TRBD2,CASSLWGAGGFYNEQFF,TGTGCCAGCAGTTTGTGGGGGGCGGGGGGTTTCTACAATGAGCAGTTCTTC
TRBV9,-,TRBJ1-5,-,CASSATVRNQPQHF,TGTGCCAGCAGCGCGACTGTACGCAATCAGCCCCAGCATTTT
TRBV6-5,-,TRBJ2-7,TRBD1,CASSTRQGGEQYF,TGTGCCAGCAGTACCAGACAGGGCGGCGAGCAGTACTTC
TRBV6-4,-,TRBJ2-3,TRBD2,CASSPASGGADTQYF,TGTGCCAGCAGTCCCGCTAGCGGGGGGGCAGATACGCAGTATTTT
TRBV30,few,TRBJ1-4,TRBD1,CAWSANGQGSEKLFF,TGTGCCTGGAGTGCTAACGGACAGGGTTCCGAAAAACTGTTTTTT
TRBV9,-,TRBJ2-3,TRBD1,CASSVTSQGADTQYF,TGTGCCAGCAGCGTAACCTCCCAGGGGGCGGATACGCAGTATTTT
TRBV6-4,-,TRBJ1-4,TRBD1,CASSPRDRGRVPEKLFF,TGTGCCAGCAGCCCCCGGGACAGGGGGCGGGTCCCAGAAAAACTGTTTTTT
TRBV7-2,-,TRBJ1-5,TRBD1,CASSITGGNQPQHF,TGTGCCAGCAGCATAACAGGGGGCAATCAGCCCCAGCATTTT
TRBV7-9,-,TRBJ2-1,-,CASSLVELVSYNEQFF,TGTGCCAGCAGCTTAGTGGAACTAGTCTCCTACAATGAGCAGTTCTTC
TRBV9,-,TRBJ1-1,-,CASSVGQLNTEAFF,TGTGCCAGCAGCGTAGGACAGCTGAACACTGAAGCTTTCTTT
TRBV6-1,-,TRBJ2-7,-,CASSVGGAYEQYF,TGTGCCAGCAGTGTAGGGGGAGCCTACGAGCAGTACTTC
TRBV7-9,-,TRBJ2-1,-,CASSRVAENNEQFF,TGTGCCAGCAGCCGGGTGGCGGAGAACAATGAGCAGTTCTTC
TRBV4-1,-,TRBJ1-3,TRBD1,CASSQPGQQDTIYF,TGCGCCAGCAGCCAACCGGGACAGCAAGACACCATATATTTT
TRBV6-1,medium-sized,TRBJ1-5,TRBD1,CASSETGGTGYQPQHF,TGTGCCAGCAGTGAAACGGGGGGGACAGGGTATCAGCCCCAGCATTTT
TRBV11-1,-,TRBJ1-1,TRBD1,CASSLARTGMTEAFF,TGTGCCAGCAGCTTAGCAAGGACAGGGATGACTGAAGCTTTCTTT
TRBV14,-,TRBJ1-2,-,CASSQNRDMMGSYTF,TGTGCCAGCAGCCAAAACCGGGACATGATGGGAAGCTACACCTTC
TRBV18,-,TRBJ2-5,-,CASSPSLQETQYF,TGTGCCAGCTCACCTTCACTACAAGAGACCCAGTACTTC
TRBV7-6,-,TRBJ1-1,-,CASTYGGGTEAFF,TGTGCCAGCACCTACGGGGGGGGCACTGAAGCTTTCTTT
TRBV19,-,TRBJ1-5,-,CASSLTVSNQPQHF,TGTGCCAGTAGTTTGACAGTTAGCAATCAGCCCCAGCATTTT
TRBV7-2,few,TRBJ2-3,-,CASSLHRDGGTDTQYF,TGTGCCAGCAGTTTACACAGGGATGGGGGCACAGATACGCAGTATTTT
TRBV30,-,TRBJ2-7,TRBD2,CAWTRAGDEQYF,TGTGCCTGGACCCGAGCGGGGGACGAGCAGTACTTC
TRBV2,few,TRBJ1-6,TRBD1,CASSYPPGQGSNSPLHF,TGTGCCAGCAGTTACCCACCGGGACAGGGGAGTAATTCACCCCTCCACTTT
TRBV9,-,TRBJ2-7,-,CASSSGLGDRAYEQYF,TGTGCCAGCAGCTCCGGGCTAGGAGACAGAGCCTACGAGCAGTACTTC
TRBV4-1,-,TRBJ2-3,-,CASSRETYLADTQYF,TGCGCCAGCAGCCGAGAGACTTATCTCGCGGATACGCAGTATTTT